This T cell receptor (beta chain) was recovered during a study of T-cell reconstitution after alpha-beta-depleted transplantation in children. This clonotype has a count of ten or more. V gave up 0 bases and J gave up 11 bases, with 12 bases separating them. Germline lookup yields CDR1 DFQATT and CDR2 SNEGSKA (reference sequence). This CDR3 spans 12 amino acids. Unique molecular identifiers tagged the TCRbeta library. TCRdb itself ran the PCR reads through MiXCR, one entry per CDR3 protein. The table shows fewer than 200,000 distinct CDR3 sequences, with approximately 6.8% occurring only once. This receptor was identified in a human donor who donated a stem cell graft to a child with Wiskott-Aldrich syndrome. Sequences were derived from PBMCs from the stem cell graft donor, sampled from the stem cell graft. V usage is TRBV20-1 and J usage is TRBJ2-3; D remains ambiguous. CDR3 bases: TGCAGTGCTAGAGATGACGACCTGGGGCAGTATTTT. This translates into CSARDDDLGQYF.